Listed below are T cell receptor beta chains from one sample, sequenced in a study of control samples from healthy donors and cancer patients. The protocol was immunoSEQ multiplex PCR, while the TCRdb copy is restricted to in-frame clones and leaves out a portion. The table has approximately 140,000 clones, about 90% seen once; the top ten hold 6% to 9.5%. Source material: PBMCs. The receptor source for this set is a man aged 50 to 59 with head and neck cancer. The CDR3 runs from the conserved cysteine through the conserved F or W. Each record gives: D gene, J gene, V gene, clone size, CDR3 DNA, CDR3 protein. D genes are given only for firm matches. Not all rows give a size; the values are once, few, many and, for expanded clones, a class.

-	TRBJ2-7	TRBV7-2	-	TGTGCCAGCTCGTCGGCTCCCAACTACGAGCAGTACTTC	CASSSAPNYEQYF
-	TRBJ1-2	TRBV6-4	once	TGTGCCAGCAGTGTTAGCTACTATGGCTACACCTTC	CASSVSYYGYTF
-	TRBJ2-6	TRBV24-1	-	TGTGCCACCAGTTCCGGCCTCCGGCCCTCTGGGGCCAACGTCCTGACTTTC	CATSSGLRPSGANVLTF
-	TRBJ1-1	TRBV5-4	-	TGTGCCAGCAGCCTCCTTCGAGGGGAGGGGAACACTGAAGCTTTCTTT	CASSLLRGEGNTEAFF
-	TRBJ2-3	TRBV15	once	TGTGCCACCAGCACGGCGAGTCCTCGCACAGATACGCAGTATTTT	CATSTASPRTDTQYF
TRBD2	TRBJ2-5	TRBV5-1	-	TGCGCCAGCAAAATTGGACTAGCGGGGGGAGAGACCCAGTACTTC	CASKIGLAGGETQYF
TRBD1	TRBJ1-2	TRBV30	-	TGTGCCTGGAGCGGCTTAGGGACAGGGGCCTATGGCTACACCTTC	CAWSGLGTGAYGYTF
TRBD1	TRBJ1-2	TRBV5-6	-	TGTGCCAGCAGCCGGGGACAGCCTGGGGGCTACACCTTC	CASSRGQPGGYTF
-	TRBJ1-4	TRBV6-5	-	TGTGCCAGCAGTTACAACAGGGCTGAAAAACTGTTTTTT	CASSYNRAEKLFF
-	TRBJ2-5	TRBV10-3	-	TGTGCCATCAGTGAGTCCGGCAGGGGAGGAGAGACCCAGTACTTC	CAISESGRGGETQYF
-	TRBJ2-7	TRBV7-2	-	TGTGCCAGCAGCTACTTGGGGGCCTACGAGCAGTACTTC	CASSYLGAYEQYF
-	TRBJ1-4	TRBV7-9	-	TGTGCCAGCAGCCCCCGAAATAGGGCACGCATCGAAAAACTGTTTTTT	CASSPRNRARIEKLFF
TRBD2	TRBJ2-7	TRBV5-1	-	TGCGCCAGCAGCAATCTAGCGGCGTCTCGACAGAACTCCTACGAGCAGTACTTC	CASSNLAASRQNSYEQYF
TRBD2	TRBJ2-1	TRBV27	-	TGTGCCAGCAGCCCCGGGAGGGGCGATGAGCAGTTCTTC	CASSPGRGDEQFF
TRBD1	TRBJ2-6	TRBV5-4	-	TGTGCCAGCAGACAGGGACAGTTTGGGGCCAACGTCCTGACTTTC	CASRQGQFGANVLTF
-	TRBJ1-3	TRBV11-2	-	TGTGCCAGCAGCTTACAGTGGGGGGCTGGAAACACCATATATTTT	CASSLQWGAGNTIYF
-	TRBJ2-7	TRBV6-5	-	TGTGCCAGCAGTTACTCTAAGCCGGGGAATGTGCACTTC	CASSYSKPGNVHF